The rows below give T cell receptor beta chains drawn from one sample of a study of PD-L1 blockade in urothelial cancer. Only in-frame clones appear in the TCRdb table, and some are missing; sequencing was by immunoSEQ multiplex PCR. The sample includes more than 55,000 clones, roughly 80% of them seen just once. The source was PBMCs, collected around atezolizumab (anti-PD-L1) treatment. All receptors derive from a man between 65 and 85 years old with urothelial cancer. Both conserved end residues are part of each CDR3. A D gene is named only where the DNA matches it firmly. The size of a clone is reported for some rows only, either as once, few or many, or as a class for expanded clones.

d_call j_call cdr3_length clone_size v_call cdr3_nt cdr3_aa
NA TRBJ2-3 12 NA TRBV6-1 TGTGCCAGCAGTGAAATCGCAGATACGCAGTATTTT CASSEIADTQYF
NA TRBJ2-7 17 NA TRBV10-3 TGTGCCATCAGTGGGGGGCCAACAGGAACAGGGCCCGACGAGCAGTACTTC CAISGGPTGTGPDEQYF
NA TRBJ2-7 13 NA TRBV2 TGTGCCAGCACGGAGGGGCCTGCTGAGGAGCAGTACTTC CASTEGPAEEQYF
NA TRBJ2-5 15 NA TRBV2 TGTGCCAGCAGCGATCTCGGGTCCATCCAAGAGACCCAGTACTTC CASSDLGSIQETQYF
TRBD2 TRBJ2-3 15 many TRBV9 TGTGCCAGCAGCGCGGGACTAGCAGATCCAGATACGCAGTATTTT CASSAGLADPDTQYF
TRBD1 TRBJ1-1 12 NA TRBV29-1 TGCAGCGTTGCCGGGACAGGCGAAAAGGCTTTCTTT CSVAGTGEKAFF
NA TRBJ2-5 16 NA TRBV18 TGTGCCAGCTCACCGATTGGGGTAGGACAACAAGAGACCCAGTACTTC CASSPIGVGQQETQYF
NA TRBJ2-1 14 NA TRBV14 TGTGCCAGCAGCCAAGACTGGGGGGATTTACAGCAGTTCTTC CASSQDWGDLQQFF
NA TRBJ2-7 13 NA TRBV30 TGTGCCCGGGGAGGTAGCGGTTCCTACGAGCAGTACTTC CARGGSGSYEQYF
NA TRBJ1-6 13 NA TRBV30 TGTGCCTGGAGTGGCAGTATAATTTCACCCCTCCACTTT CAWSGSIISPLHF
TRBD1 TRBJ1-2 17 NA TRBV11-3 TGTGCCAGCAGCTTAGGGGGGCCCTCGACAGGGCGTGAGGGCTACACCTTC CASSLGGPSTGREGYTF
TRBD1 TRBJ1-1 14 NA TRBV18 TGTGCCAGCTCACCGCAACAGGGGACCACTGAAGCTTTCTTT CASSPQQGTTEAFF
TRBD1 TRBJ1-1 14 NA TRBV6-5 TGTGCCAGCAGTCAACAGGGGTTGAACACTGAAGCTTTCTTT CASSQQGLNTEAFF
TRBD1 TRBJ1-4 14 NA TRBV11-1 TGTGCCAGCAGCCGTGGACAGGGGACTGAAAAACTGTTTTTT CASSRGQGTEKLFF
NA TRBJ1-2 14 NA TRBV6-5 TGTGCCAGCAGACTCGGACAGTTTAACTATGGCTACACCTTC CASRLGQFNYGYTF
TRBD1 TRBJ2-5 13 NA TRBV2 TGTGCCAGCAGTAGGGACAGCCAAGAGACCCAGTACTTC CASSRDSQETQYF
NA TRBJ1-1 13 NA TRBV7-3 TGTGCCAGCAGCGCGACACGGAACACTGAAGCTTTCTTT CASSATRNTEAFF
TRBD2 TRBJ2-2 16 NA TRBV10-3 TGTGCCATCAGTGGTGACTATGCGGGGGGGTCCGGGGAGCTGTTTTTT CAISGDYAGGSGELFF
NA TRBJ2-5 14 NA TRBV29-1 TGCAGCGCCCTAAGGGGCACAGGGCAACAGACCCAGTACTTC CSALRGTGQQTQYF
NA TRBJ1-5 16 NA TRBV27 TGTGCCAGCAGTTTATTAAGCAGGGTGGGCAATCAGCCCCAGCATTTT CASSLLSRVGNQPQHF
TRBD1 TRBJ1-5 16 NA TRBV27 TGTGCCAGCAGTTTATCGGGACAGGGGAACAATCAGCCCCAGCATTTT CASSLSGQGNNQPQHF
NA TRBJ2-3 17 NA TRBV7-6 TGTGCCAGCAGTCCTAGACAGCGCAGGGGATTCACAGATACGCAGTATTTT CASSPRQRRGFTDTQYF
NA TRBJ2-7 12 NA TRBV7-3 TGTGCCAGCAGCGCTGAGGTCGGCGAGCAGTACTTC CASSAEVGEQYF
TRBD1 TRBJ2-7 13 NA TRBV30 TGTGCCTGGAGTGTACAGGGGGCCGACGGGCAGTACTTC CAWSVQGADGQYF
NA TRBJ1-1 12 once TRBV15 TGTGCCACCAGAAGCCCGGGGACTGAAGCTTTCTTT CATRSPGTEAFF
NA TRBJ2-7 14 NA TRBV29-1 TGCAGCGTTGAAGATGGGGAGAGCTCCTACGAGCAGTACTTC CSVEDGESSYEQYF
NA TRBJ2-5 14 once TRBV7-2 TGTGCCAGCAGCTTAGGAGGGCCTTTGGAGACCCAGTACTTC CASSLGGPLETQYF
NA TRBJ2-5 13 NA TRBV14 TGTGCCAGCAGCAAAGGACGGGGGGAGACCCAGTACTTC CASSKGRGETQYF
TRBD1 TRBJ1-2 16 NA TRBV2 TGTGCCAGCAGCGCTCTGGGACAGGGGGTTAACTATGGCTACACCTTC CASSALGQGVNYGYTF
TRBD1 TRBJ1-4 16 NA TRBV7-9 TGTGCCAGCAGCCCGGGACAGGGGGGTGTGTATGAAAAACTGTTTTTT CASSPGQGGVYEKLFF
NA TRBJ2-1 15 NA TRBV30 TGTGCCTGGAGTGTACTGCTGAGCTCCTACAATGAGCAGTTCTTC CAWSVLLSSYNEQFF